Listed below are T cell receptor beta chains from one sample, sequenced in a study of identical twins. TCRdb used MiXCR to reprocess the 5' RACE reads, holding one entry per CDR3 protein. The table records fewer than 350,000 distinct CDR3 sequences, 6.5% to 9.5% of them present only once. These data were also reused for a study on yellow fever vaccine responses in identical twins.

The material sequenced was memory (CD45RO+) T cells sorted from blood. These receptors were taken from a woman between 18 and 30 years old in good health. Each CDR3 is given with its conserved first and last residue. Each record gives: J gene, D gene, clone size, V gene, CDR3 DNA, CDR3 protein. A D gene is named only where the DNA matches it firmly. Size is omitted from some rows. Given values are once, few, many or a class for expanded clones.

J: TRBJ2-1; D: .; size: many; V: TRBV28; DNA: TGTGCCAGCAGTTCTCTTTCCGGGACCACCAGTAGCGATGAGCAGTTCTTC; CDR3: CASSSLSGTTSSDEQFF
J: TRBJ1-2; D: .; size: many; V: TRBV6-1; DNA: TGTGCCAGCACCTCCCAACGGGCTAACTATGGCTACACCTTC; CDR3: CASTSQRANYGYTF
J: TRBJ2-1; D: TRBD2; size: .; V: TRBV20-1; DNA: TGCAGTGCTAGTTTTATAAGCGGGGGGGCGGGCAATGAGCAGTTCTTC; CDR3: CSASFISGGAGNEQFF
J: TRBJ2-5; D: .; size: .; V: TRBV14; DNA: TGTGCCAGCAGCCAAATGCAGATATCCCAAGAGACCCAGTACTTC; CDR3: CASSQMQISQETQYF
J: TRBJ1-4; D: TRBD1; size: .; V: TRBV5-6; DNA: TGTGCCAGCAGCTTACAGGGGGGCGATGAAAAACTGTTTTTT; CDR3: CASSLQGGDEKLFF
J: TRBJ1-4; D: TRBD1; size: many; V: TRBV10-3; DNA: TGTGCCATCACCCGGGACAGGGGAGAAAAACTGTTTTTT; CDR3: CAITRDRGEKLFF
J: TRBJ2-5; D: TRBD2; size: few; V: TRBV6-1; DNA: TGTGCCAGCAGTGAAACTAGCGGGAGTGTAGAGACCCAGTACTTC; CDR3: CASSETSGSVETQYF
J: TRBJ2-1; D: TRBD1; size: .; V: TRBV29-1; DNA: TGCAGCGTGGCCGGGACAGGGGTTCGGTACAATGAGCAGTTCTTC; CDR3: CSVAGTGVRYNEQFF
J: TRBJ2-2; D: .; size: few; V: TRBV12-5; DNA: TGTGCTAGTGGTTTGGTACAAGGGAGCGTCGGGGAGCTGTTTTTT; CDR3: CASGLVQGSVGELFF
J: TRBJ1-2; D: TRBD1; size: many; V: TRBV5-1; DNA: TGCGCCAGCAGCCGAGAACCGGGACAGGGAAGTGGTGGCTATGGCTACACCTTC; CDR3: CASSREPGQGSGGYGYTF
J: TRBJ1-5; D: TRBD1; size: few; V: TRBV6-2/TRBV6-3; DNA: TGTGCCAGCAGTAAAACAGGGGGCTATCAGCCCCAGCATTTT; CDR3: CASSKTGGYQPQHF
J: TRBJ2-1; D: .; size: many; V: TRBV5-1; DNA: TGCGCCAGCAGCTTGGGGACGGACTACAATGAGCAGTTCTTC; CDR3: CASSLGTDYNEQFF
J: TRBJ1-6; D: .; size: many; V: TRBV27; DNA: TGTGCCAGCAGTCCCTCTCGTGGGGCGGGGAATTCACCCCTCCACTTT; CDR3: CASSPSRGAGNSPLHF
J: TRBJ1-1; D: .; size: few; V: TRBV29-1; DNA: TGCAGCGTTCGTTTCGGGGGGAACACTGAAGCTTTCTTT; CDR3: CSVRFGGNTEAFF
J: TRBJ1-2; D: .; size: many; V: TRBV5-1; DNA: TGCGCCAGCAGCTTGGACTTCTGGGACTATGGCTACACCTTC; CDR3: CASSLDFWDYGYTF
J: TRBJ2-2; D: TRBD2; size: many; V: TRBV12-3/TRBV12-4; DNA: TGTGCCAGCAGCCCTGGGAGGGGCGGAAACACCGGGGAGCTGTTTTTT; CDR3: CASSPGRGGNTGELFF
J: TRBJ2-3; D: TRBD2; size: many; V: TRBV5-1; DNA: TGCGCCAGCAGCCCCGGACTAGCGGGGGGTCCTCGTGCAGATACGCAGTATTTT; CDR3: CASSPGLAGGPRADTQYF
J: TRBJ2-5; D: .; size: many; V: TRBV7-9; DNA: TGTGCCAGCAGGTCATTTTTGGACCAAGAGACCCAGTACTTC; CDR3: CASRSFLDQETQYF
J: TRBJ2-4; D: TRBD2; size: .; V: TRBV7-2; DNA: TGTGCCAGCAGCCTCGTAGCGGGGGGTTTAGCCAAAAACATTCAGTACTTC; CDR3: CASSLVAGGLAKNIQYF
J: TRBJ2-1; D: .; size: few; V: TRBV11-1; DNA: TGTGCCAGCAGCTTTACACAGGGTACCTACAATGAGCAGTTCTTC; CDR3: CASSFTQGTYNEQFF
J: TRBJ1-1; D: TRBD1; size: many; V: TRBV5-1; DNA: TGCGCCAGCAGCTTGGCGTCTGGGACAGGGGACACTGAAGCTTTCTTT; CDR3: CASSLASGTGDTEAFF
J: TRBJ1-1; D: .; size: few; V: TRBV6-5; DNA: TGTGCCAGCAGTTACCGGAGGGGTGAAGCTTTCTTT; CDR3: CASSYRRGEAFF
J: TRBJ1-5; D: .; size: many; V: TRBV4-2; DNA: TGTGCCAGCAGCCAAATCTCCACAGGGAGCAATCAGCCCCAGCATTTT; CDR3: CASSQISTGSNQPQHF
J: TRBJ1-6; D: .; size: .; V: TRBV20-1; DNA: TGCAGTGCTAGAGATCAAGGAGGGGGGGGATTGGCACCCCTCCACTTT; CDR3: CSARDQGGGGLAPLHF
J: TRBJ1-5; D: .; size: few; V: TRBV28; DNA: TGTGCCAGCAGTTTGAGGGGCAGCCCCGAGGGAGATAGCAATCAGCCCCAGCATTTT; CDR3: CASSLRGSPEGDSNQPQHF
J: TRBJ2-1; D: TRBD2; size: .; V: TRBV4-2; DNA: TGTGCCAGCAGCCAAGGACTAGCGGGAGATAGGGCCTACAATGAGCAGTTCTTC; CDR3: CASSQGLAGDRAYNEQFF
J: TRBJ1-1; D: .; size: few; V: TRBV18; DNA: TGTGCCAGCTCACCGACCGAAGGGATGCCGAACACTGAAGCTTTCTTT; CDR3: CASSPTEGMPNTEAFF
J: TRBJ1-1; D: TRBD1; size: many; V: TRBV6-5; DNA: TGTGCCAGCAGTTATGGGACAGGGGGCACTGAAGCTTTCTTT; CDR3: CASSYGTGGTEAFF
J: TRBJ2-6; D: TRBD1; size: .; V: TRBV7-9; DNA: TGTGCCAGCAGCCAGGGACAGGGGGCTGGGGCCAACGTCCTGACTTTC; CDR3: CASSQGQGAGANVLTF
J: TRBJ1-2; D: .; size: .; V: TRBV20-1; DNA: TGCAGTGCCCAAGGGCAGAGCTATGGCTACACCTTC; CDR3: CSAQGQSYGYTF
J: TRBJ1-4; D: .; size: many; V: TRBV6-1; DNA: TGTGCCAGCAGACCCGACCGGACTAAGAAACTGTTTTTT; CDR3: CASRPDRTKKLFF
J: TRBJ2-1; D: .; size: many; V: TRBV12-3/TRBV12-4; DNA: TGTGCCAGCAGCTCCGGGGCTAGTTACAATGAGCAGTTCTTC; CDR3: CASSSGASYNEQFF